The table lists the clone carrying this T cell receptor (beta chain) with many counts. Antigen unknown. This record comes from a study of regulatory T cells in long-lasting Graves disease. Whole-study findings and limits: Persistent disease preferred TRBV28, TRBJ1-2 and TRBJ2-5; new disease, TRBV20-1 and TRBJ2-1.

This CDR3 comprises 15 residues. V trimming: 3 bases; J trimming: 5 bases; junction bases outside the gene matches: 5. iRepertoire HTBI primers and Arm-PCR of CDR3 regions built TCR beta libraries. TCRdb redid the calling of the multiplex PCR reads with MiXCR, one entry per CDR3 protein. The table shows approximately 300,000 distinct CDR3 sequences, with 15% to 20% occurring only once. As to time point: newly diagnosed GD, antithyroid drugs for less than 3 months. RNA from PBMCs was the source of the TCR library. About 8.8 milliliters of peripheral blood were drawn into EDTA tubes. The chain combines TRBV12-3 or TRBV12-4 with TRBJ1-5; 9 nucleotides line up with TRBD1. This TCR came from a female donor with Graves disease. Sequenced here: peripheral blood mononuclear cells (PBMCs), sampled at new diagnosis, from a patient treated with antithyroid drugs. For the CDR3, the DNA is TGTGCCAGCAGTTTGGGGAGGACAGGGGATCAGCCCCAGCATTTT. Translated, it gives CASSLGRTGDQPQHF.